The 13 T cell receptor beta chains in this list originate from one sample, sequenced in a study of molecular identifiers for immune sequencing clone quantification. TCRdb passed the PCR reads through MiXCR, listing each CDR3 protein once. The sample has about half a million distinct CDR3 sequences; about a fifth are singletons. Sequencing was carried out using naive CD8+ T cells from blood, with Jurkat cell RNA spiked in. Subset described: FACS-sorted CD8+CD4-CCR7+CD45RA+ naive T cells. All receptors come from a human donor in good health. Some libraries in this study had Jurkat cell RNA spiked in.

The chain combines TRBV5-5 with TRBJ2-1; D not resolved. CDR1 and CDR2 (germline): SGHKS, YYEKEE (reference sequence). CDR3 length: 13 residues. Trimming shortened V by 1 base and J by 4 bases, and 6 bases separated the two germline ends. The CDR3: CASSLKGYNEQFF. The CDR3 nucleotides read TGTGCCAGCAGCTTGAAGGGATACAATGAGCAGTTCTTC.

Ten or more counts support this clonotype. The chain has TRBV4-3 and TRBJ2-7, with TRBD1 identical over 9 bases. Germline values: CDR1 LGHNA, CDR2 YSLEER. This CDR3 region has 15 residues. V shed 3 bases and J 5 bases; nucleotides not matched to a gene: 8. CDR3 bases: TGCGCCAGCAGCCAGTACAGGGGGCGCAGGAACGAGCAGTACTTC. Protein sequence: CASSQYRGRRNEQYF.

This clonotype turned up a few times. The genes are TRBV9 and TRBJ2-3, with 11 bases fitting TRBD1. This CDR3 is built from 17 residues. The J segment lost 3 bases and the V segment lost 0 bases, leaving 6 bases of the junction unmatched. Germline V CDR1 and CDR2: SGDLS, YYNGEE. The CDR3 nucleotides read TGTGCCAGCAGCGTAGAGGGACAGGGGGGACAAACAGATACGCAGTATTTT. Its protein product is CASSVEGQGGQTDTQYF.

At least ten counts were recorded for this clonotype. V usage is TRBV14 and J usage is TRBJ1-1, with 9 nucleotides matching TRBD1. This CDR3 region has 15 residues. The germline V gene has CDR1 SGHDN and CDR2 FVKESK. Trimming at V came to 4 bases and at J to 5 bases, leaving 8 bases not matched to a gene. The DNA for the CDR3 is TGTGCCAGCAGCCCAGAGGGACAGGGTCGGACTGAAGCTTTCTTT. Its translation is CASSPEGQGRTEAFF.

There are a few counts of this clonotype. This rearrangement joins TRBV28 to TRBJ2-2; D tentatively reads TRBD1 or TRBD2 (5 bases each). The V gene's germline CDR1 is MDHEN and CDR2 SYDVKM. V lost 7 bases to trimming and J lost 7 bases, with 22 bases between them. The CDR3 consists of 16 residues. In DNA form, the CDR3 reads TGTGCCAGCAACGCTCTTTTAGAGGGGCTAATCGGGGAGCTGTTTTTT. Amino acid sequence: CASNALLEGLIGELFF.

This clonotype was recorded only once. With a much larger clone just one base away, this may be a read error. CDR3 nucleotides: TGTGCCAGCAGCTTAGGAGGGGCCAAAGGGACCCAGTACTTC. It specifies CASSLGGAKGTQYF. V usage is TRBV7-9 and J usage is TRBJ2-5, with D possibly being TRBD1 or TRBD2 (5 bases each). V shed 1 base and J shed 7 bases, with 13 bases lying between them. The V gene's germline CDR1 is SEHNR and CDR2 FQNEAQ (reference sequence). The CDR3 has 14 residues.

This clonotype appeared many times. V and J are TRBV4-3 and TRBJ2-6; a weak D match, TRBD2 (5 bases). The germline V and J ends were trimmed by 0 bases and 0 bases, with 12 bases remaining between them. Germline CDR1 LGHNA, CDR2 YSLEER. The CDR3 is made up of 18 amino acids. Here the CDR3 DNA reads TGCGCCAGCAGCCAAGATGGCGCTAGCAGCTCTGGGGCCAACGTCCTGACTTTC. As protein: CASSQDGASSSGANVLTF.

There are many counts of this clonotype. The J gene is TRBJ2-5, the V gene TRBV4-1, with D hard to call. The V gene lost 2 bases and the J gene lost 5 bases, with 18 bases spanning the gap. Germline lookup yields CDR1 MGHRA and CDR2 YSYEKL. The CDR3 is 16 residues long. This CDR3 reads CASSQIGPGPHETQYF. The CDR3 coding sequence is TGCGCCAGCAGCCAAATTGGCCCCGGACCTCACGAGACCCAGTACTTC.

This sequence joins TRBV6-1 and TRBJ2-7; unclear D gene. The V and J ends lost 8 bases and 3 bases respectively, with 11 bases between them. The length of the CDR3 is 12 residues. Germline V gene sequence: CDR1 MNHNS, CDR2 SASEGT. This CDR3 is CASSVRLYEQYF. DNA for the CDR3: TGTGCCAGCTCGGTTAGGCTCTACGAGCAGTACTTC.

This chain uses TRBV19 with TRBJ1-5; TRBD1 aligns across 7 bases. The CDR3 is 16 amino acids. CDR1 LNHDA and CDR2 SQIVND come from the germline V gene (reference sequence). The ends lost 6 bases at V and 0 bases at J; junction bases unmatched: 8. In nucleotides, the CDR3 is TGTGCCAGTAGCCCCGGGACAGCCTATAGCAATCAGCCCCAGCATTTT. Residues: CASSPGTAYSNQPQHF.

The chain employs TRBV27 and TRBJ2-3, with unresolved D. The CDR3 covers 13 residues. V shed 5 bases and J shed 2 bases, with 8 bases lying between them. Germline V gene sequence: CDR1 MNHEY, CDR2 SMNVEV (reference sequence). This chain's CDR3 is CASSDQTTDTQYF. The CDR3 DNA reads as TGTGCCAGCAGTGACCAAACCACAGATACGCAGTATTTT.

Remarks on this clonotype: This could be a read error, since a much larger clone is one nucleotide away. The CDR3 does not close with the conserved phenylalanine or tryptophan, likely indicating a read error. The chain recombines TRBV28 with TRBJ2-5; D remains ambiguous. V gave up 1 base and J gave up 2 bases, with 8 bases separating them. Germline lookup yields CDR1 MDHEN and CDR2 SYDVKM. The CDR3 spans 14 residues. The CDR3: CASSLSADQETQYS. The CDR3 coding sequence is TGTGCCAGCAGTTTATCTGCGGATCAAGAGACCCAGTACTCC.

With regard to this clonotype: The conserved phenylalanine or tryptophan is not found at the CDR3 terminus, so this likely reflects a read error. It is unclear where the CDR3 begins or ends on the DNA, so no DNA is shown, and the CDR3 is as TCRdb lists it. The J gene is TRBJ1-2, the V gene TRBV5-8. Per germline, CDR1 SGHTS and CDR2 YDEGEE. Including both end residues, the CDR3 is 10 amino acids long. Here the CDR3 reads CASSLWLGTL.